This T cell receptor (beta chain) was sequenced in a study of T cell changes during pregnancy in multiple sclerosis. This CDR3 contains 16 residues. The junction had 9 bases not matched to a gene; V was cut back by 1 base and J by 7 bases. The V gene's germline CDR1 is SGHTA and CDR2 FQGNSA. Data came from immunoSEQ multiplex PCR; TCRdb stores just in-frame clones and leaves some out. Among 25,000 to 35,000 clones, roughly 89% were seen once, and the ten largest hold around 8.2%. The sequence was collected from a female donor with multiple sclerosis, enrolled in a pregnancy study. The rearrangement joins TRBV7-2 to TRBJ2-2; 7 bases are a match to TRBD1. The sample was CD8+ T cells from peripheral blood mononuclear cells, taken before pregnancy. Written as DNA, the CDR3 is TGTGCCAGCAGCTTAGTAGGGGGCGGTTTGTTCGGGGAGCTGTTTTTT. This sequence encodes CASSLVGGGLFGELFF.